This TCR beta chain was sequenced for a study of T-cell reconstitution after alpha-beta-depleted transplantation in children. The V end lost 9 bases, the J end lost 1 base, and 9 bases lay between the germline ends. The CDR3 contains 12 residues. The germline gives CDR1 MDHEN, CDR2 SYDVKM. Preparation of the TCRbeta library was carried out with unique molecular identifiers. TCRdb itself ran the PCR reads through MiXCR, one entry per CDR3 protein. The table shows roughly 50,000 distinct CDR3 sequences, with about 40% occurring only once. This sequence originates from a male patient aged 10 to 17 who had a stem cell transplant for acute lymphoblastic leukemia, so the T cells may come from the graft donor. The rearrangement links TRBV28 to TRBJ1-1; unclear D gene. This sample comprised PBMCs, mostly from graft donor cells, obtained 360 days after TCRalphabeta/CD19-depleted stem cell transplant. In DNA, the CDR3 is TGTGCCAGTGAGCTCGGGAACACTGAAGCTTTCTTT. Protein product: CASELGNTEAFF.